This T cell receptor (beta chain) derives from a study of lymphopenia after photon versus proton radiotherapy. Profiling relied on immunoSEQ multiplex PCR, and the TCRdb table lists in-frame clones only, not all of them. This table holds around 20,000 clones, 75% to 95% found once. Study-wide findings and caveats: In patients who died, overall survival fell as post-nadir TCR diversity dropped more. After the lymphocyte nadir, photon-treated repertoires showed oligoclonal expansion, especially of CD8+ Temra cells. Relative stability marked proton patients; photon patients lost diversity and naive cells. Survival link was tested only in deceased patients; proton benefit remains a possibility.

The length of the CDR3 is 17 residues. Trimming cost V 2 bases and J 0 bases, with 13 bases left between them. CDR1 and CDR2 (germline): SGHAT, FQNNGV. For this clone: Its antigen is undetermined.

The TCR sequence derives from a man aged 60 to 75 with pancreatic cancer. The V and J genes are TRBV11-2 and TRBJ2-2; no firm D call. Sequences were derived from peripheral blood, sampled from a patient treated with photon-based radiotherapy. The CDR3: CASSLLARPTNTGELFF. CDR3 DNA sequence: TGTGCCAGCAGCTTATTAGCCCGCCCCACGAACACCGGGGAGCTGTTTTTT.